This TCR beta chain appears in the sequencing data of a study of blood T cell repertoires in COVID-19 (dated by TCRdb to between 2020 and 2021). Notes on the research overall: Samples covering the acute and convalescent phases of COVID-19 were provided by collaborators in the United States, Italy and Spain. The prospective study material was composed of cDNA or gDNA derived from T cells, B-cell-depleted T cells, or PBMCs. Subjects who had been exposed to COVID-19, were actively infected with it, or had recovered from it provided the deeply sampled blood TCRbeta repertoires that made up the dataset. The repertoires were released in a freely available public database meant as a resource for research on the immune response to SARS-CoV-2. Samples came from the ongoing ImmuneRACE study (first 160 participants) plus 1,254 subjects from 6 global collaborators. The sample metadata nearly always contained a de-identified subject ID, COVID-19 status, age in years and sex. Where available, HLA class I and class II types were obtained from metadata supplied by the sample provider rather than from assay-based typing. General conclusions and limits of the study: The quantity of clinical and demographic metadata differed by source and by participant and was supplied without curation.

TCRbeta CDR3 regions were amplified from genomic DNA by means of the immunoSEQ Assay, a bias-controlled multiplex PCR. The paper's data handling went like this. Within the assay, amplification of reference gene primers was used to estimate how many nucleated cells each sample contained. Sequence reads were collapsed and filtered to measure the absolute abundance of every unique TCRbeta CDR3 rearrangement. For each sample, productive Simpson clonality was calculated as the square root of Simpson's diversity index over productive rearrangements. This immuneACCESS table, as held by TCRdb, lists in-frame sequences with V and J called but not all clones. Of the missing ones, under half trace to an unresolved V gene in checked studies; the others have no known cause. For V, J and clone size, that table is used; D and trimming come from the DNA. The sample table records roughly 170,000 clones; about 80% of these occur just once. The ten most abundant clones make up 6% to 8.5% of the sample.

Concerning this clone: Its antigen is unknown. No much larger clone exists at a distance of one base, and base qualities are not known.

Collaborating institutions collected whole blood in K2EDTA tubes following their own protocols. Collaborator samples were shipped for TCRbeta analysis as frozen whole blood, isolated PBMCs, or DNA extracted from either sample type. Taken from cysteine to phenylalanine, the CDR3 has 13 residues. Here the CDR3 DNA is all that survives: 39 bases in frame from base 1. CDR1 and CDR2 (SGHDT, YYEEEE) derive from the germline V gene. V has 4 bases trimmed and J has 3 bases trimmed; junction bases matching no gene number 1. The TCR originated in a human donor in a cohort sampled during active COVID-19. The source material was peripheral blood. The V and J genes are TRBV5-6 and TRBJ2-1; 7 of the junction bases match TRBD1. The DNA sequence reads TGTGCCAGCAGCAGGGGGCGCTACAATGAGCAGTTCTTC. The translation is CASSRGRYNEQFF.